The clone carrying this T cell receptor (beta chain) was detected only a few times. This CDR3 is built from 12 residues. V shed 10 bases and J shed 11 bases, with 18 bases lying between them. Germline assignment: CDR1 MNHEY and CDR2 SVGEGT. These data belong to a study of blood T cells in healthy people across ages. About the research overall: About one barcoded beta molecule per two T cells came from capture by template switching.

Primed by a sample-barcoded 5' primer and a J-beta primer mix, a second PCR proceeded for roughly 7 to 11 cycles. Every sample gave at least 2.5 million paired-end reads containing CDR3. One entry per CDR3 protein, called by TCRdb with MiXCR from the 5' RACE reads. The sample holds approximately 2,000,000 distinct CDR3 sequences, about 39% seen once. Drawing of peripheral blood yielded about 10 milliliters from each donor. Each sample had at least 6 million PBMCs isolated. V gene TRBV6-2 or TRBV6-3 combines with J gene TRBJ1-5; D perhaps matches TRBD1 (5 bases). This receptor was taken from a human donor in good health. Sequencing was done on a sample of blood. CDR3 bases: TGTGCCACACGGGGGTTTTCTCTCGCCCAGCATTTT. Translated: CATRGFSLAQHF.